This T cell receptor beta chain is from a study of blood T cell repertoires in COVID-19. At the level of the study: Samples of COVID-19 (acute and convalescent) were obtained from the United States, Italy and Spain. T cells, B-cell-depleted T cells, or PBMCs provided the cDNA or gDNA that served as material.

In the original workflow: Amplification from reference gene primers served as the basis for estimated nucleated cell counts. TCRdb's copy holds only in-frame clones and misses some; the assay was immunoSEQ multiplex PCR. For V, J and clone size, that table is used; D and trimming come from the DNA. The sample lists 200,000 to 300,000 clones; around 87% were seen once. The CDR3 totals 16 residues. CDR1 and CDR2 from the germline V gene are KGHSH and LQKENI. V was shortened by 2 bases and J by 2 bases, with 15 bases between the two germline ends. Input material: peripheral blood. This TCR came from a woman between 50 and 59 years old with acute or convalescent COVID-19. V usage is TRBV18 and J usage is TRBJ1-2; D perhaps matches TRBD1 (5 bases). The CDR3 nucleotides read TGTGCCAGCTCACCAGATAGCGGGGCGTCGAACTATGGCTACACCTTC. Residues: CASSPDSGASNYGYTF.